This T cell receptor (beta chain) was profiled in a study of human T cells and chemical hapten exposure. Study at large: There were weekly diphenylcyclopropenone doses to the scalp for patients throughout the approximately 25-week study.

As to time point: patch test 2, 6 weeks after DPC sensitization. Regarding treatment: therapeutic diphenylcyclopropenone sensitization with weekly scalp DPC. Every donor had alopecia and was 18 to 70 years old; all were suitable for DPC. Ten or more counts support this clonotype. TCRdb reprocessed the RACE reads via MiXCR and lists one record per CDR3 protein. The sample lists about 380,000 distinct CDR3 sequences; roughly 6% were seen once. The CDR3 has 12 residues. V lost 7 bases and J 4 bases, leaving 13 bases between the germline ends. CDR1 and CDR2 (germline): SQVTM, ANQGSEA. Material: whole blood, obtained in connection with sensitization to the hapten diphenylcyclopropenone (DPC). This chain joins TRBV29-1 and TRBJ2-5; the D gene could be TRBD1 or TRBD2 (7 bases each). The origin of this receptor is a woman aged 18-30 years with alopecia areata. Some clones in this sample may be carry-over from other donors' samples. The CDR3 DNA reads TGCAGCGGTACAGGGGAGGGAGAGACCCAGTACTTC. Its protein product is CSGTGEGETQYF. Complete variable domain (other parts from reference TRBV29-1 and TRBJ2-5): SAVISQKPSRDICQRGTSLTIQCQVDSQVTMMFWYRQQPGQSLTLIATANQGSEATYESGFVIDKFPISRPNLTFSTLTVSNMSPEDSSIYLCSGTGEGETQYFGPGTRLLVL.